The 20 T cell receptor beta chains below all came from one sample that was sequenced in a study of T cell repertoires in cytomegalovirus infection. TCRdb re-called the reads through MiXCR, storing one row per CDR3 protein. The table records 750,000 to 900,000 distinct CDR3 sequences, 25% to 30% of them present only once. Which antigens these TCRs recognize remains unknown. Sequenced material: cultured CD8+ T cells from PBMCs, taken from culture after CMV antigen stimulation. These receptor sequences come from a human donor in good health (CMV status not recorded). Some clones in this sample may be carry-over from other donors' samples.

V usage is TRBV2 and J usage is TRBJ2-7; perhaps TRBD2 as D (5 bases). The CDR3 is 11 residues long. Germline lookup yields CDR1 SNHLY and CDR2 FYNNEI. Trimming removed 7 bases from V and 4 bases from J, with 8 bases in between. Here the CDR3 reads CASTLAYEQYV. In DNA form, the CDR3 reads TGTGCCAGCACCCTAGCTTACGAGCAGTACGTC.

The chain recombines TRBV25-1 with TRBJ1-4, with a tentative D call TRBD1 (5 bases). CDR1 MGHDK and CDR2 SYGVNS come from the germline V gene. The CDR3 runs 12 residues. The V end lost 8 bases, the J end lost 5 bases, and 9 bases lay between the germline ends. The DNA of the CDR3 is TGTGCCAGCGGGGGGGGAAATGAAAAACTGTTTTTT. Protein: CASGGGNEKLFF. Full variable domain (outside the CDR3, taken from reference TRBV25-1 and TRBJ1-4): EADIYQTPRYLVIGTGKKITLECSQTMGHDKMYWYQQDPGMELHLIHYSYGVNSTEKGDLSSESTVSRIRTEHFPLTLESARPSHTSQYLCASGGGNEKLFFGSGTQLSVL.

This chain connects TRBV7-9 to TRBJ1-3, with D unclear. The germline V gene encodes CDR1 SEHNR and CDR2 FQNEAQ (reference sequence). The ends were cut back, 1 base at V and 10 bases at J, with 5 bases in the middle. The length of the CDR3 is 11 residues. The CDR3 region has the DNA TGTGCCAGCAGCTTAGACCCAACCATATATTTT. Its translation: CASSLDPTIYF.

V usage is TRBV5-6 and J usage is TRBJ1-1, with 11 bases matching TRBD1. This CDR3 is 15 amino acids long. Germline CDR1 reads SGHDT; CDR2 reads YYEEEE. The trim removed 2 bases at V and 4 bases at J, leaving 4 bases unmatched. The CDR3 region has the DNA TGTGCCAGCAGCTTCCCAGGACAGGGGGCCACTGAAGCTTTCTTT. Translated, it gives CASSFPGQGATEAFF. Combining the CDR3 with reference TRBV5-6 and TRBJ1-1 gives the whole variable domain DAGVTQSPTHLIKTRGQQVTLRCSPKSGHDTVSWYQQALGQGPQFIFQYYEEEERQRGNFPDRFSGHQFPNYSSELNVNALLLGDSALYLCASSFPGQGATEAFFGQGTRLTVV.

The gene calls are TRBV15 and TRBJ2-2; a possible D gene is TRBD2 (5 bases). Trimming shortened V by 0 bases and J by 6 bases, and 8 bases separated the two germline ends. The CDR3 contains 14 residues. CDR1 LNHNV and CDR2 YYDKDF come from the germline V gene (reference sequence). This chain's CDR3 is CATSRDRGPGELFF. The CDR3 nucleotides are TGTGCCACCAGCAGAGATCGAGGGCCCGGGGAGCTGTTTTTT.

The rearrangement links TRBV18 to TRBJ1-1, with 11 nucleotides matching TRBD1. CDR3 length: 17 amino acids. Germline values: CDR1 KGHSH, CDR2 LQKENI. V lost 1 base to trimming and J lost 5 bases; unmatched junction nucleotides: 9. This chain's CDR3 is CASSPQPTGTGGTEAFF. CDR3 coding DNA: TGTGCCAGCTCACCACAGCCTACCGGGACAGGGGGAACTGAAGCTTTCTTT.

This clonotype was detected only a few times. The genes are TRBV6-5 and TRBJ2-1; 8 bases fit TRBD2. The trim removed 0 bases at V and 9 bases at J, leaving 7 bases unmatched. This CDR3 spans 15 amino acids. Germline CDR1 and CDR2: MNHEY and SVGAGI. This CDR3 is CASSYSFGGAGEQFF. In DNA, the CDR3 is TGTGCCAGCAGTTACTCGTTCGGGGGGGCCGGTGAGCAGTTCTTC.

J is TRBJ1-2 and V is TRBV12-3 or TRBV12-4; 8 bases match TRBD1. The trim removed 2 bases at V and 7 bases at J, leaving 3 bases unmatched. The CDR3 has 13 residues. In DNA, the CDR3 is TGTGCCAGCAGTTTATCCAGGGGGCTTGGCTACACCTTC. It translates to CASSLSRGLGYTF.

This clonotype was seen repeatedly, ten times or more. In DNA, the CDR3 is TGTGCCAGCAGTGGACCGGGACAGGGCTACGAGCAGTACTTC. The encoded protein is CASSGPGQGYEQYF. The gene calls are TRBV6-1 and TRBJ2-7; 9 positions match TRBD1. The CDR3 length is 14 residues. The V and J ends lost 4 bases and 3 bases, in that order; junction bases with no gene match: 4. Germline V gene data show CDR1 as MNHNS and CDR2 as SASEGT.

V is TRBV6-6 and J is TRBJ1-5, with 11 positions matching TRBD1. The CDR3 spans 16 residues. Unmatched junction bases numbered 3, after V lost 2 bases and J lost 3 bases. The germline CDR1 and CDR2 sequences are MNHNY and SVGAGI (reference sequence). The CDR3 loop is CASSYRDRGNNQPQHF. In nucleotides, the CDR3 is TGTGCCAGCAGTTACCGGGACAGGGGGAACAATCAGCCCCAGCATTTT.

In its sample, this clonotype was seen a few times. The chain uses TRBV7-9 and TRBJ1-3; D is possibly TRBD1 (5 bases). Germline V gene data show CDR1 as SEHNR and CDR2 as FQNEAQ (reference sequence). Between the trimmed V and J ends, which lost 4 bases and 4 bases, there was a span of 11 bases. The CDR3 has 14 amino acids. Here the CDR3 reads CASSSPGLGNTIYF. The CDR3 DNA is TGTGCCAGCAGCTCACCGGGACTCGGAAACACCATATATTTT.

The chain has TRBV20-1 and TRBJ2-7; D not certain. V dropped 3 bases and J dropped 3 bases, with 6 bases sitting between them. There are 11 residues in the CDR3. In germline, CDR1 is DFQATT, CDR2 SNEGSKA (reference sequence). CDR3 region: CSASLDYEQYF. The CDR3 DNA is TGCAGTGCTAGTTTGGACTACGAGCAGTACTTC.

This clonotype was observed a few times. The CDR3 DNA sequence: TGCAGCGGTCGAGACAGGGAATACAATGAGCAGTTCTTC. Its translation: CSGRDREYNEQFF. The rearrangement uses TRBV20-1 and TRBJ2-1, with 7 bases identical to TRBD1. In germline, CDR1 is DFQATT, CDR2 SNEGSKA (reference sequence). The CDR3 is made up of 13 amino acids.

The chain uses TRBV4-2 and TRBJ2-1, with 7 nucleotides matching TRBD2. The germline CDR1 and CDR2 sequences are LGHNA and YNFKEQ. Trimming cost V 4 bases and J 10 bases; bases outside gene matches: 4. This CDR3 comprises 12 residues. In nucleotides, the CDR3 is TGTGCCAGCAGCCCCAGCGGGGAAGAGCAGTTCTTC. Residues: CASSPSGEEQFF.

The table lists this clonotype with many counts. The chain links TRBV7-2 to TRBJ2-5, with a tentative D call TRBD1 (5 bases). Per the germline V gene, CDR1 is SGHTA and CDR2 is FQGNSA. The CDR3 has 14 residues. The V and J ends lost 4 bases and 2 bases respectively, with 11 bases between them. The CDR3 here is CASSSRQRQETQYF. CDR3 sequence (DNA): TGTGCCAGCAGCTCTCGACAGAGACAAGAGACCCAGTACTTC.

V gene TRBV29-1 combines with J gene TRBJ1-1; no reliable D call. CDR1 and CDR2 from the germline V gene are SQVTM and ANQGSEA. This CDR3 spans 14 amino acids. V was clipped by 0 bases and J by 4 bases, with 12 bases between them. The CDR3 protein is CSVEDGRESTEAFF. The CDR3 nucleotides are TGCAGCGTTGAAGATGGAAGGGAATCCACTGAAGCTTTCTTT.

This clonotype was recorded at least ten times. This chain connects TRBV7-9 to TRBJ2-1; 7 bases align to TRBD1. The CDR3 has 16 amino acids. J lost 4 bases, V lost 5 bases, and 11 bases had no gene match. Per the germline V gene, CDR1 is SEHNR and CDR2 is FQNEAQ (reference sequence). In nucleotides, the CDR3 is TGTGCCAGCAGCGCAGACTCCGGGACAGAATACAATGAGCAGTTCTTC. This encodes CASSADSGTEYNEQFF.

This clonotype was detected only a few times. This chain links TRBV6-2 or TRBV6-3 with TRBJ2-5, with TRBD1 matching 10 bases. The germline gives CDR1 MNHEY, CDR2 SVGEGT. V shed 4 bases and J 3 bases; nucleotides not matched to a gene: 8. This CDR3 has 16 residues. In nucleotides, the CDR3 is TGTGCCAGCAGTTCCCCGGGACAGGGGTTTGAAGAGACCCAGTACTTC. It specifies CASSSPGQGFEETQYF.

This clonotype was counted between two and nine times. V gene TRBV6-6 combines with J gene TRBJ2-5, with 7 positions matching TRBD1. This CDR3 is built from 15 residues. Germline assignment: CDR1 MNHNY and CDR2 SVGAGI (reference sequence). Trimming took 11 bases from V and 0 from J; bases not matched to a gene: 12. The CDR3 spells CAPKGTDLYQETQYF. The CDR3 DNA sequence: TGTGCCCCAAAGGGGACAGATCTGTACCAAGAGACCCAGTACTTC.

This chain joins TRBV13 and TRBJ1-6; TRBD1 matches 10 bases. V dropped 3 bases and J dropped 11; count of bases not matched to a gene: 4. The CDR3 spans 14 residues. Germline V CDR1 and CDR2: PRHDT, FYEKMQ (reference sequence). This CDR3 is CASSFGQGGTPLHF. CDR3 sequence (DNA): TGTGCCAGCAGCTTTGGACAGGGGGGGACACCCCTCCACTTT.